Listed here are 28 T cell receptor beta chains from one sample, sequenced in a study of shared clonotypes between healthy human individuals. Sequencing used immunoSEQ multiplex PCR; TCRdb keeps in-frame clones, though not all of them. The table has 2 million to 2.5 million clones, around 93% seen once. The sample consisted of naive CD4+ T cells from PBMCs. Subset specified: CD45RA+ positively selected. The receptors were gathered from a man aged 18 to 29 in good health. Some clones in this sample may be carry-over from other donors' samples.

This sequence joins TRBV7-2 and TRBJ2-3; 10 nucleotides agree with TRBD2. The germline gives CDR1 SGHTA, CDR2 FQGNSA. This CDR3 is built from 15 residues. V was clipped by 4 bases and J by 6 bases; unmatched bases: 7. The CDR3 spells CASSYSGGLGDTQYF. CDR3 in DNA: TGTGCCAGCAGCTATAGCGGGGGGTTGGGGGATACGCAGTATTTT.

The V gene is TRBV30, the J gene TRBJ1-5; D gene unclear. The CDR3 is 14 residues long. CDR1 is GTSNPN and CDR2 is SVGIG in the germline V gene (reference sequence). The V gene lost 3 bases and the J gene lost 1 base, with 10 bases spanning the gap. The CDR3 reads CAWSLLVSNQPQHF. The CDR3 bases are TGTGCCTGGAGCCTTCTTGTGAGCAATCAGCCCCAGCATTTT. Combining the CDR3 with reference TRBV30 and TRBJ1-5 gives the whole variable domain SQTIHQWPATLVQPVGSPLSLECTVEGTSNPNLYWYRQAAGRGLQLLFYSVGIGQISSEVPQNLSASRPQDRQFILSSKKLLLSDSGFYLCAWSLLVSNQPQHFGDGTRLSIL.

About this clone itself: Other DNA sequences from this sample encode an identical CDR3 as well. This rearrangement joins TRBV28 to TRBJ1-1; D is undetermined. This CDR3 spans 14 amino acids. Germline CDR1 MDHEN, CDR2 SYDVKM. Trimming removed 4 bases at V and 1 base at J, with 10 bases between. For the CDR3, the DNA is TGTGCCAGCAGTTCGCCCGGAGGGAACACTGAAGCTTTCTTT. It codes for CASSSPGGNTEAFF.

The chain joins TRBV5-1 to TRBJ2-3, with D perhaps TRBD1 (6 bases). Germline V CDR1 and CDR2: SGHRS, YFSETQ. Between the trimmed V and J ends, which lost 4 bases and 2 bases, there was a span of 14 bases. There are 15 residues in the CDR3. CDR3 DNA: TGCGCCAGCAGCACGGGACACGGGTACACAGATACGCAGTATTTT. This encodes CASSTGHGYTDTQYF.

This chain uses TRBV5-6 with TRBJ2-5; D remains unclear. V lost 4 bases and J lost 5, with 18 bases in between. The germline V gene encodes CDR1 SGHDT and CDR2 YYEEEE. The CDR3 is made up of 15 amino acids. Written as DNA, the CDR3 is TGTGCCAGCAGCCCCATGCTGGGCACGGAGGAGACCCAGTACTTC. This translates into CASSPMLGTEETQYF.

The genes are TRBV7-9 and TRBJ2-7; 9 nucleotides align to TRBD2. Germline loops: CDR1 SEHNR, CDR2 FQNEAQ (reference sequence). CDR3 length: 17 amino acids. V gave up 7 bases and J gave up 0 bases; unmatched junction bases: 13. CDR3 sequence (DNA): TGTGCCAGCATCCAATCGGGGGCGGGAGGGAGCTCCTACGAGCAGTACTTC. It is translated as CASIQSGAGGSSYEQYF.

This chain joins TRBV7-2 and TRBJ2-1; D gene unclear. Germline values: CDR1 SGHTA, CDR2 FQGNSA. There are 12 residues in the CDR3. Trimming cost V 4 bases and J 5 bases, with 6 bases left between them. The CDR3 loop is CASSSSNNEQFF. CDR3 DNA: TGTGCCAGCAGCTCTTCCAACAATGAGCAGTTCTTC.

This clone has only one observation. One end of the junction fails to match germline, which may point to a read error. This chain links TRBV6-1 with TRBJ2-7; 8 nucleotides line up with TRBD1. The germline V gene encodes CDR1 MNHNS and CDR2 SASEGT. The CDR3 contains 11 residues. The CDR3 DNA sequence: TGTGCCAGCAGTCCCCCGGGACAGGTTCACTTC. Translating gives CASSPPGQVHF.

With regard to this clone: Other DNA sequences in the same sample also yield this CDR3. The CDR3 DNA reads TGTGCCAGCAGTTTGGGTAGTGGCTACACCTTC. Translated, it gives CASSLGSGYTF. The chain uses TRBV7-9 and TRBJ1-2; D is uncertain. The CDR3 covers 11 residues. Germline CDR1 SEHNR, CDR2 FQNEAQ (reference sequence). V gave up 6 bases and J gave up 7 bases, with 9 bases separating them.

V usage is TRBV2 and J usage is TRBJ1-5; the match to TRBD1 covers 10 bases. The ends lost 5 bases at V and 5 bases at J; junction bases unmatched: 3. This CDR3 contains 14 residues. Germline values: CDR1 SNHLY, CDR2 FYNNEI. The chain's CDR3 is CASSLTGGDQPQHF. The CDR3, as DNA: TGTGCCAGCAGTCTGACAGGGGGCGATCAGCCCCAGCATTTT.

This clone was recorded once. The chain joins TRBV6-1 to TRBJ2-1; the match to TRBD2 covers 8 bases. V was clipped by 2 bases and J by 2 bases; unmatched bases: 5. CDR3 length: 16 residues. Per germline, CDR1 MNHNS and CDR2 SASEGT. CDR3 sequence reads: CASSEMSGSPYNEQFF. CDR3 nucleotides: TGTGCCAGCAGTGAAATGAGCGGGAGTCCCTACAATGAGCAGTTCTTC.

V usage is TRBV2 and J usage is TRBJ2-1, with unresolved D. Between the trimmed V and J ends, which lost 8 bases and 6 bases, there was a span of 8 bases. CDR3 size: 11 residues. Germline values: CDR1 SNHLY, CDR2 FYNNEI. The CDR3 spells CASGRSNEQFF. In DNA, the CDR3 is TGTGCCAGCGGCCGGAGCAATGAGCAGTTCTTC.

The chain combines TRBV28 with TRBJ2-7; D may be TRBD2 (6 bases). The CDR3 consists of 17 residues. V was cut by 5 bases and J by 4 bases, with 24 bases left in between. Germline CDR1 and CDR2: MDHEN and SYDVKM. The CDR3 DNA sequence: TGTGCCAGCAGTCTACGAGGCGTGGGGGGAAGCAGGTACGAGCAGTACTTC. Protein: CASSLRGVGGSRYEQYF.

Regarding this clone: Distinct nucleotide sequences in the sample also encode this CDR3. This rearrangement joins TRBV18 to TRBJ1-1, with a weak D call TRBD1 (6 bases). Germline CDR1 KGHSH, CDR2 LQKENI. There are 14 residues in the CDR3. V gave up 1 base and J gave up 1 base, with 7 bases separating them. The CDR3 spells CASSPLQGNTEAFF. CDR3 DNA sequence: TGTGCCAGCTCACCACTACAGGGGAACACTGAAGCTTTCTTT.

The chain links TRBV5-1 to TRBJ2-1, with 7 bases aligning to TRBD1. Germline CDR1 and CDR2: SGHRS and YFSETQ. The CDR3 is 15 residues long. The V and J ends lost 5 bases and 5 bases, in that order; junction bases with no gene match: 10. CDR3 residues: CASSQRQGRDNEQFF. The CDR3 DNA sequence: TGCGCCAGCAGTCAACGACAGGGCAGGGACAATGAGCAGTTCTTC.

This clone showed up just once. The J gene is TRBJ2-5, the V gene TRBV30, with 9 bases lining up with TRBD2. The germline CDR1 and CDR2 sequences are GTSNPN and SVGIG (reference sequence). With 2 bases clipped from V and 5 bases from J, the junction kept 6 bases outside the gene matches. The CDR3 sequence is 14 residues long. CDR3 sequence reads: CAWSLAGGWETQYF. CDR3 sequence (DNA): TGTGCCTGGAGTCTTGCGGGAGGGTGGGAGACCCAGTACTTC.

The rearrangement links TRBV27 to TRBJ1-1; D perhaps matches TRBD1 (5 bases). This CDR3 comprises 16 residues. Germline V gene sequence: CDR1 MNHEY, CDR2 SMNVEV (reference sequence). The germline V and J ends were trimmed by 3 bases and 3 bases, with 17 bases remaining between them. The CDR3 region is CASSLFAGGGDTEAFF. DNA for the CDR3: TGTGCCAGCAGTTTGTTCGCAGGCGGAGGGGACACTGAAGCTTTCTTT.

This clone was found a few times. The genes are TRBV27 and TRBJ2-1, with 9 bases fitting TRBD2. V trimming: 6 bases; J trimming: 5 bases; junction bases outside the gene matches: 14. This CDR3 is 17 amino acids long. Germline V lookup: CDR1 MNHEY, CDR2 SMNVEV (reference sequence). CDR3 nucleotide sequence: TGTGCCAGCAGGCCTTCTCCTCTAGCGGGAATCGACAATGAGCAGTTCTTC. This codes for CASRPSPLAGIDNEQFF.

The chain has TRBV11-2 and TRBJ2-3, with D unresolved. Germline assignment: CDR1 SGHAT and CDR2 FQNNGV. V was shortened by 1 base and J by 0 bases, with 11 bases between the two germline ends. CDR3 length equals 16 residues. The chain's CDR3 is CASSLVLSRSTDTQYF. The CDR3 nucleotides read TGTGCCAGCAGCTTAGTTCTTTCGAGGAGCACAGATACGCAGTATTTT.

The V and J genes are TRBV27 and TRBJ2-1; 8 nucleotides align to TRBD2. The germline gives CDR1 MNHEY, CDR2 SMNVEV (reference sequence). V gave up 8 bases and J gave up 4 bases; unmatched junction bases: 7. The CDR3 extends over 14 amino acids. The CDR3 region is CASGLAGWYNEQFF. The CDR3 coding sequence is TGTGCCAGCGGATTAGCGGGGTGGTACAATGAGCAGTTCTTC.

To note about this clone: Other DNA sequences from this sample encode an identical CDR3 as well. The rearrangement links TRBV20-1 to TRBJ2-7; no clear D. This CDR3 has 11 residues. Per the germline V gene, CDR1 is DFQATT and CDR2 is SNEGSKA (reference sequence). With 4 bases removed from V and 4 bases from J, the gap between germline ends came to 8 bases. The CDR3: CSATTQYEQYF. The CDR3 DNA reads as TGCAGTGCTACTACCCAATACGAGCAGTACTTC.

The V call is TRBV10-3, the J call TRBJ1-1; D might be TRBD1 (6 bases). CDR1 is ENHRY, CDR2 SYGVKD, per germline. CDR3 length: 13 amino acids. V was clipped by 7 bases and J by 1 base, with 10 bases between them. This CDR3 is CAITTTGNTEAFF. The DNA for the CDR3 is TGTGCCATCACCACGACAGGGAACACTGAAGCTTTCTTT.

This clone came up a few times. As DNA, the CDR3 is TGTGCCGGCGGACAGGGGGCGCTTGGCTACACCTTC. It specifies CAGGQGALGYTF. The chain uses TRBV2 and TRBJ1-2, with 11 bases identical to TRBD1. CDR1 and CDR2 (germline): SNHLY, FYNNEI. The length of the CDR3 is 12 residues. The junction had 6 bases not matched to a gene; V was cut back by 11 bases and J by 7 bases.

The chain has TRBV29-1 and TRBJ2-5; 7 bases line up with TRBD1. The CDR3 sequence is 14 residues long. Per the germline V gene, CDR1 is SQVTM and CDR2 is ANQGSEA. J was trimmed by 2 bases and V by 6 bases; bases with no gene match: 9. The DNA of the CDR3 is TGCAGCGTCGCCGACAGGGTGGAACAAGAGACCCAGTACTTC. Translating it yields CSVADRVEQETQYF. The full variable domain, its missing parts supplied by reference TRBV29-1 and TRBJ2-5, is SAVISQKPSRDICQRGTSLTIQCQVDSQVTMMFWYRQQPGQSLTLIATANQGSEATYESGFVIDKFPISRPNLTFSTLTVSNMSPEDSSIYLCSVADRVEQETQYFGPGTRLLVL.

To note about this clone: In the same sample, other DNA sequences code for this CDR3. The chain is built from TRBV28 and TRBJ2-7; perhaps D is TRBD1 or TRBD2 (5 bases each). Trimming took off 6 bases at V and 4 bases at J, with 10 bases between the two ends. The CDR3 extends over 12 amino acids. Germline assignment: CDR1 MDHEN and CDR2 SYDVKM. The CDR3 sequence: CASSPGAYEQYF. For the CDR3, the DNA is TGTGCCAGCAGCCCCGGGGCATACGAGCAGTACTTC.

The chain has TRBV14 and TRBJ2-7; tentative D call: TRBD1 (5 bases). Germline-derived CDR1 and CDR2 are SGHDN and FVKESK. This CDR3 has 15 amino acids. The germline V and J ends were trimmed by 1 base and 2 bases, with 12 bases remaining between them. This CDR3 is CASSQVRGQTYEQYF. DNA of the CDR3: TGTGCCAGCAGCCAAGTACGCGGACAAACCTACGAGCAGTACTTC. Full variable domain (missing parts from reference TRBV14 and TRBJ2-7): EAGVTQFPSHSVIEKGQTVTLRCDPISGHDNLYWYRRVMGKEIKFLLHFVKESKQDESGMPNNRFLAERTGGTYSTLKVQPAELEDSGVYFCASSQVRGQTYEQYFGPGTRLTVT.

This chain joins TRBV5-1 and TRBJ2-3, with D hard to call. The V and J ends lost 4 bases and 1 base respectively, with 13 bases between them. Germline loops: CDR1 SGHRS, CDR2 YFSETQ. CDR3 length: 15 residues. In DNA form, the CDR3 reads TGCGCCAGCAGCGCGGAGTCCAGGCGCACAGATACGCAGTATTTT. Protein: CASSAESRRTDTQYF.

In this sample, this clone turned up once. The V call is TRBV7-2, the J call TRBJ2-3; 10 nucleotides match TRBD2. The CDR3 contains 16 residues. The V segment lost 5 bases and the J segment 2 bases; nucleotides outside the gene matches: 7. Germline lookup yields CDR1 SGHTA and CDR2 FQGNSA. For the CDR3, the DNA is TGTGCCAGCAGCGCCAGACTAGCGGGTTACACAGATACGCAGTATTTT. Translated: CASSARLAGYTDTQYF. Filled out from reference TRBV7-2 and TRBJ2-3, the complete variable domain reads GAGVSQSPSNKVTEKGKDVELRCDPISGHTALYWYRQSLGQGLEFLIYFQGNSAPDKSGLPSDRFSAERTGGSVSTLTIQRTQQEDSAVYLCASSARLAGYTDTQYFGPGTRLTVL.